One and the same sample provided the 14 T cell receptor beta chains below, sequenced in a study of T cell changes during pregnancy in multiple sclerosis. Sequencing used immunoSEQ multiplex PCR; TCRdb keeps in-frame clones, though not all of them. In the table there are approximately 60,000 clones, roughly 90% of which are singletons. This sample comprised peripheral blood, obtained in the second trimester of pregnancy. These receptors were collected from a female donor in good health, enrolled as a control in a pregnancy study.

The V and J genes are TRBV6-6 and TRBJ1-1, with 9 nucleotides matching TRBD1. This CDR3 region has 16 residues. The germline V gene has CDR1 MNHNY and CDR2 SVGAGI (reference sequence). V lost 2 bases to trimming and J lost 4 bases; unmatched junction nucleotides: 8. The CDR3 DNA sequence: TGTGCCAGCAGTTACCCGACAGGGGGGTTGGGCACTGAAGCTTTCTTT. This encodes CASSYPTGGLGTEAFF.

The J gene is TRBJ1-5, the V gene TRBV28; D is possibly TRBD1 (5 bases). Trimming shortened V by 6 bases and J by 8 bases, and 14 bases separated the two germline ends. CDR3 length: 13 residues. The V gene's germline CDR1 is MDHEN and CDR2 SYDVKM. CDR3: CASRSGRVEPQHF. Written as DNA, the CDR3 is TGTGCCAGCAGGTCCGGCAGGGTAGAGCCCCAGCATTTT.

The chain combines TRBV6-5 with TRBJ2-5; 7 positions agree with TRBD1. Losses at the gene ends were 5 bases for V and 2 bases for J; bases not matched to a gene: 5. CDR3 size: 14 residues. Germline-derived CDR1 and CDR2 are MNHEY and SVGAGI. The CDR3 DNA reads TGTGCCAGCAGTAAACAGGGGACACAAGAGACCCAGTACTTC. Translated: CASSKQGTQETQYF.

CDR3 sequence (DNA): TGTGCCAGTAGTTTCTTGGGCCTCGGTCAGCCCCAGCATTTT. This sequence encodes CASSFLGLGQPQHF. The rearrangement uses TRBV19 and TRBJ1-5; D not certain. The CDR3 extends over 14 amino acids. CDR1 LNHDA and CDR2 SQIVND come from the germline V gene (reference sequence). Between the trimmed V and J ends, which lost 5 bases and 6 bases, there was a span of 14 bases. Supplemented by reference TRBV19 and TRBJ1-5, the full variable domain reads DGGITQSPKYLFRKEGQNVTLSCEQNLNHDAMYWYRQDPGQGLRLIYYSQIVNDFQKGDIAEGYSVSREKKESFPLTVTSAQKNPTAFYLCASSFLGLGQPQHFGDGTRLSIL.

The CDR3 protein is CASSPGTSGRVVYEQYF. The CDR3, as DNA: TGTGCCAGCTCCCCCGGGACTAGCGGGAGGGTAGTCTACGAGCAGTACTTC. The chain is built from TRBV18 and TRBJ2-7; the match to TRBD2 covers 16 bases. Germline loops: CDR1 KGHSH, CDR2 LQKENI. After removal of 6 bases from V and 3 bases from J, the junction contained 8 bases not matched to a gene. The CDR3 covers 17 residues.

The rearrangement uses TRBV6-6 and TRBJ1-3; 7 bases align to TRBD1. Trimming took 7 bases from V and 8 from J; bases not matched to a gene: 11. Looked up from germline, CDR1 is MNHNY and CDR2 is SVGAGI (reference sequence). The CDR3 totals 14 residues. This CDR3 reads CASKLDRPMDTIYF. CDR3 coding DNA: TGTGCCAGCAAACTGGACAGGCCCATGGACACCATATATTTT.

This clone was detected only once. This chain links TRBV6-5 with TRBJ1-2; D may be TRBD1 (5 bases). Germline assignment: CDR1 MNHEY and CDR2 SVGAGI. The CDR3 consists of 14 residues. The V and J ends lost 2 bases and 2 bases respectively, with 9 bases between them. CDR3 nucleotide sequence: TGTGCCAGCAGTTACAAGGGGCTGAACTATGGCTACACCTTC. Encoded protein: CASSYKGLNYGYTF.

This clone was detected only once. This chain connects TRBV6-6 to TRBJ2-1; maybe TRBD2 (7 bases). This CDR3 is built from 15 residues. Germline V gene data show CDR1 as MNHNY and CDR2 as SVGAGI (reference sequence). V lost 5 bases to trimming and J lost 0 bases, with 11 bases between them. CDR3 sequence reads: CASSKGGGSYNEQFF. The CDR3 bases are TGTGCCAGCAGTAAAGGGGGGGGCTCCTACAATGAGCAGTTCTTC.

The V and J genes are TRBV5-1 and TRBJ1-2; possible D gene TRBD1, 5 bases. Germline V gives CDR1 SGHRS, CDR2 YFSETQ. CDR3 size: 17 residues. V was clipped by 0 bases and J by 0 bases, with 15 bases between them. The CDR3 DNA follows: TGCGCCAGCAGCTTGGCCCAAAGCGGGGCTTCTAACTATGGCTACACCTTC. This encodes CASSLAQSGASNYGYTF.

The chain recombines TRBV5-6 with TRBJ2-1; TRBD2 matches at 11 bases. Germline V lookup: CDR1 SGHDT, CDR2 YYEEEE. The CDR3 covers 17 residues. V shed 0 bases, J shed 6 bases, and the junction held 8 bases outside the gene matches. CDR3 coding DNA: TGTGCCAGCAGCTTGGGACGGGGACTAGCGGTGGGCAATGAGCAGTTCTTC. As protein: CASSLGRGLAVGNEQFF.

V usage is TRBV30 and J usage is TRBJ1-2; tentative D call: TRBD1 (6 bases). V was shortened by 1 base and J by 8 bases, with 14 bases between the two germline ends. The CDR3 is 13 residues long. Germline values: CDR1 GTSNPN, CDR2 SVGIG (reference sequence). DNA for the CDR3: TGTGCCTGGAGTGAGGGGGTGAGGGAGGGCTACACCTTC. This gives the protein CAWSEGVREGYTF.

V usage is TRBV19 and J usage is TRBJ1-5; D is uncertain. CDR3 length: 13 amino acids. From germline, CDR1 is LNHDA and CDR2 SQIVND (reference sequence). The germline V and J ends were trimmed by 3 bases and 6 bases, with 9 bases remaining between them. CDR3 protein: CASSIAPSQPQHF. CDR3 nucleotides: TGTGCCAGTAGTATCGCCCCGAGTCAGCCCCAGCATTTT.

V gene TRBV7-9 combines with J gene TRBJ2-1; no clear D. The germline V gene encodes CDR1 SEHNR and CDR2 FQNEAQ (reference sequence). With 5 bases removed from V and 8 bases from J, the gap between germline ends came to 10 bases. The CDR3 loop spans 12 amino acids. This chain's CDR3 is CASSLTIYEQFF. In DNA form, the CDR3 reads TGTGCCAGCAGCCTAACTATCTATGAGCAGTTCTTC.

V gene TRBV19 combines with J gene TRBJ1-1, with a tentative D call TRBD1 (5 bases). The CDR3 has 14 amino acids. CDR1 is LNHDA, CDR2 SQIVND, per germline (reference sequence). Trimming stripped 10 bases from V and 5 bases from J, with 20 bases between. The CDR3 is CATSPGGRGTEAFF. CDR3 nucleotide sequence: TGTGCCACCTCCCCGGGGGGACGGGGGACTGAAGCTTTCTTT.